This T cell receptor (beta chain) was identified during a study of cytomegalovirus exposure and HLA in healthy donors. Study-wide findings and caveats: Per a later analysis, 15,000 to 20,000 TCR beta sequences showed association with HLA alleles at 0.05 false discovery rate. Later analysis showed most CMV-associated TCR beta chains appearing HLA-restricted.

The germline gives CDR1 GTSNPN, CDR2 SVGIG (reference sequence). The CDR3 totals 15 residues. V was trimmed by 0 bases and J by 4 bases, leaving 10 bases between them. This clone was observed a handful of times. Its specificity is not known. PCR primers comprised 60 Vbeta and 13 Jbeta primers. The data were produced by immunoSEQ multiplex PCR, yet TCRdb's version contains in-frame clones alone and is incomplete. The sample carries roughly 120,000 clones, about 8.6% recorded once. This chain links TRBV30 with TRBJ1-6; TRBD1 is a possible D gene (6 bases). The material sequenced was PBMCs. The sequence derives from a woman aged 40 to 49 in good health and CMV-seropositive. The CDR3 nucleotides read TGTGCCTGGAGTGTACCGGGACAATATAATTCACCCCTCCACTTT. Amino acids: CAWSVPGQYNSPLHF. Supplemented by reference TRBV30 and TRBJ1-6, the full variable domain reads SQTIHQWPATLVQPVGSPLSLECTVEGTSNPNLYWYRQAAGRGLQLLFYSVGIGQISSEVPQNLSASRPQDRQFILSSKKLLLSDSGFYLCAWSVPGQYNSPLHFGNGTRLTVT.